These 4 T cell receptor beta chains were sequenced from one sample in a study of cytomegalovirus exposure and HLA in healthy donors. The PCR contained 60 Vbeta and 13 Jbeta primers. Clones were read by immunoSEQ multiplex PCR, and TCRdb kept only the in-frame ones, dropping some. The table shows around 180,000 clones, with 65% to 85% occurring only once. The sample comprised PBMCs. Receptors were obtained from a man in his late teens or twenties in good health and CMV-seronegative.

V is TRBV25-1 and J is TRBJ2-3, with unresolved D. From germline, CDR1 is MGHDK and CDR2 SYGVNS. The CDR3 loop spans 14 amino acids. The V and J ends lost 8 bases and 1 base respectively, with 13 bases between them. For the CDR3, the DNA is TGTGCCAGCTGTCCAACCCGCGGCACAGATACGCAGTATTTT. This sequence encodes CASCPTRGTDTQYF.

The chain carries TRBV7-2 and TRBJ1-3; TRBD1 might be the D (5 bases). The germline V gene has CDR1 SGHTA and CDR2 FQGNSA. Trimming pared 5 bases from V and 2 bases from J, leaving 16 bases between. CDR3 length: 16 amino acids. The CDR3 sequence: CASSQGGVLPGNTIYF. The CDR3 coding sequence is TGTGCCAGCAGCCAGGGAGGGGTCTTGCCTGGAAACACCATATATTTT.

This clone was seen only a few times. This chain links TRBV7-9 with TRBJ2-7, with D possibly TRBD1 on 5 matching bases. CDR3 size: 13 residues. Trimming left V 5 bases short and J 2 bases short, with 10 bases between. The germline CDR1 and CDR2 sequences are SEHNR and FQNEAQ (reference sequence). CDR3 sequence: CASSPRQTYEQYF. CDR3 coding DNA: TGTGCCAGCAGCCCCCGACAGACCTACGAGCAGTACTTC.

This rearrangement joins TRBV7-2 to TRBJ2-6; 12 nucleotides line up with TRBD1. From germline, CDR1 is SGHTA and CDR2 FQGNSA. Unmatched junction bases numbered 7, after V lost 6 bases and J lost 4 bases. CDR3 length: 17 amino acids. CDR3 protein: CASSRDRGQRGANVLTF. The DNA of the CDR3 is TGTGCCAGCAGTCGGGACAGGGGGCAGCGAGGGGCCAACGTCCTGACTTTC.